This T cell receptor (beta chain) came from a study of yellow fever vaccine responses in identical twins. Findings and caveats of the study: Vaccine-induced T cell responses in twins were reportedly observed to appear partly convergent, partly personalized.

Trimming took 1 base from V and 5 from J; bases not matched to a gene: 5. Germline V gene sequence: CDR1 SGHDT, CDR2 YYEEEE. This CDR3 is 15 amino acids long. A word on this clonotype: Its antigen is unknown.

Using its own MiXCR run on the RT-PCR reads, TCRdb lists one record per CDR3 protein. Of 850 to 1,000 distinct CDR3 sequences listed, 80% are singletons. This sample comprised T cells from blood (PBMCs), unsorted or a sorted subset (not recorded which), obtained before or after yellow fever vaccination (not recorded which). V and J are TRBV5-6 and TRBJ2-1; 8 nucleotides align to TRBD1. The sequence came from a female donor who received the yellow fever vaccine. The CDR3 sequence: CASSLRGQGDNEQFF. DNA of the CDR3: TGTGCCAGCAGCTTGCGTGGACAGGGTGACAATGAGCAGTTCTTC.